Listed below are T cell receptor beta chains from one sample, sequenced in a study of cytomegalovirus exposure and HLA in healthy donors. Sequencing used immunoSEQ multiplex PCR; TCRdb keeps in-frame clones, though not all of them. The sample contains some 77,000 clones, about 80% of which appear only once. Sequenced: PBMCs. The receptors originated from a woman in her fifties or sixties in good health and CMV-seropositive. Each CDR3 is given with its conserved first and last residue. The D gene is left open where the match is weak. Where a row states a size, it is once, few, many or the class of an expanded clone; other rows omit it.

clone size	J gene	D gene	V gene	CDR3 DNA	CDR3 protein
NA	TRBJ2-1	NA	TRBV6-4	TGTGCCAGCAGTGACCAGGGACTTAAAAATGAGCAGTTCTTC	CASSDQGLKNEQFF
NA	TRBJ1-4	NA	TRBV5-1	TGCGCCAGCAGCTTGGGACAGACAACTAATGAAAAACTGTTTTTT	CASSLGQTTNEKLFF
NA	TRBJ1-5	NA	TRBV7-9	TGTGCCAGCGGGAGAGAAGATCAGCCCCAGCATTTT	CASGREDQPQHF
NA	TRBJ1-3	NA	TRBV7-2	TGTGCCAGCAGCTGGTTTGGGGCGGGAAACACCATATATTTT	CASSWFGAGNTIYF
NA	TRBJ2-6	TRBD1	TRBV11-3	TGTGCCAGCAAACGGACAGGAGCCTCTGGGGCCAACGTCCTGACTTTC	CASKRTGASGANVLTF
NA	TRBJ2-2	NA	TRBV7-9	TGTTCCAGCAGCCCCCAAACAGGGTTTGACGGGGAGCTGTTTTTT	CSSSPQTGFDGELFF
NA	TRBJ1-1	NA	TRBV21-1	TGTGCCAGCGGGAGGACAGGGGATGGTGACACTGAAGCTTTCTTT	CASGRTGDGDTEAFF
NA	TRBJ2-3	NA	TRBV18	TGTGCCAGCTCACCACGGCCACACCCCACAGATACGCAGTATTTT	CASSPRPHPTDTQYF
NA	TRBJ2-7	NA	TRBV6-6	TGTGCCAGCAGTTACGAGAGAGAGCAGTACTTC	CASSYEREQYF
NA	TRBJ2-3	NA	TRBV5-1	TGCGCCAGCAGCGAGGAACTAGTTGCGGATACGCAGTATTTT	CASSEELVADTQYF
NA	TRBJ2-7	NA	TRBV5-1	TGCGCCAGCAGCTTGGCCGACAGCTCCTACGAGCAGTACTTC	CASSLADSSYEQYF
NA	TRBJ1-4	NA	TRBV11-3	TGTGCCAGCAGTGTCCGCCGGGATCCCGGGGAAAAACTGTTTTTT	CASSVRRDPGEKLFF
few	TRBJ2-6	NA	TRBV5-1	TGCGCCAGCAGCTTGGTCGTCTCTGGGGCCAACGTCCTGACTTTC	CASSLVVSGANVLTF
NA	TRBJ1-4	TRBD1	TRBV27	TGTGCCAGCAGCTCGCGCGCCATGGGACAGGACGAAAAACTGTTTTTT	CASSSRAMGQDEKLFF
NA	TRBJ2-2	TRBD1	TRBV2	TGTGCCAGCAGTGTCAGGACAGGGGGATTCGGGGAGCTGTTTTTT	CASSVRTGGFGELFF
NA	TRBJ1-4	NA	TRBV20-1	TGCAGTGCTTTAAATGAAAAACTGTTTTTT	CSALNEKLFF
NA	TRBJ2-1	TRBD2	TRBV9	TGTGCCAGCAGCCCCGGGGGGGCAGGGTTGAATGAGCAGTTCTTC	CASSPGGAGLNEQFF
few	TRBJ1-2	NA	TRBV9	TGTGCCAGTGCCCTGAGAGCCGCTACTAACTATGGCTACACCTTC	CASALRAATNYGYTF
few	TRBJ1-3	NA	TRBV11-3	TGTGCCAGCAGCTTGGAAGGGGGTTTTGGAAACACCATATATTTT	CASSLEGGFGNTIYF
NA	TRBJ2-1	TRBD2	TRBV10-3	TGTGCCATCAGTGACGGGAGGTCCCTCTACAATGAGCAGTTCTTC	CAISDGRSLYNEQFF
NA	TRBJ1-3	NA	TRBV23-1	TGCGCCAGCAGTCACAACCGGGGTATCGGAAACACCATATATTTT	CASSHNRGIGNTIYF
NA	TRBJ2-7	TRBD1	TRBV9	TGTGCCAGCAGCGACCGGGACAGGGGCCACGAGCAGTACTTC	CASSDRDRGHEQYF
NA	TRBJ2-3	TRBD1	TRBV7-8	TGTGCCAGCAGCTCCCCCTCCGGGACAGGGTCAGGTACGCAGTATTTT	CASSSPSGTGSGTQYF
few	TRBJ2-2	NA	TRBV5-4	TGTGCCAGCAGCTTGAGGCAGGACACCGGGGAGCTGTTTTTT	CASSLRQDTGELFF
NA	TRBJ2-1	TRBD2	TRBV6-1	TGTGCCAGCAGAGAGGGACTAGCGACCCACAATGAGCAGTTCTTC	CASREGLATHNEQFF
NA	TRBJ1-4	NA	TRBV27	TGTGCCAGCAGGCAGGGGAGTAGGGAAAAACTGTTTTTT	CASRQGSREKLFF
once	TRBJ1-1	TRBD1	TRBV7-9	TGTGCCAGCAGCTCGGACAGGGGTCTGAACACTGAAGCTTTCTTT	CASSSDRGLNTEAFF
NA	TRBJ2-6	NA	TRBV28	TGTGCCAGCAGTTCCCCGGGGATCTCTGGGGCCAACGTCCTGACTTTC	CASSSPGISGANVLTF
NA	TRBJ2-4	TRBD2	TRBV9	TGTGCCAGCAGCCCCTTGGGGGAGGGAAACATTCAGTACTTC	CASSPLGEGNIQYF
NA	TRBJ2-3	NA	TRBV5-1	TGCGCCAGCAGCTTTGGACGGGTCACTAGTCCGACTAGCACAGATACGCAGTATTTT	CASSFGRVTSPTSTDTQYF
few	TRBJ2-1	TRBD2	TRBV11-3	TGTGCCAGCACTCCGGGGGGTTCCTACAATGAGCAGTTCTTC	CASTPGGSYNEQFF
NA	TRBJ1-4	NA	TRBV5-1	TGCGCCAGCAGCTTGACAGGGAATAATGAAAAACTGTTTTTT	CASSLTGNNEKLFF
few	TRBJ1-2	NA	TRBV11-2	TGTGCCAGCAGCTTATCTCGCCAGAATTTGGGCTACACCTTC	CASSLSRQNLGYTF
few	TRBJ1-3	NA	TRBV5-1	TGCGCCAGCCGAGAAGGGGGGGTCTCTGGAAACACCATATATTTT	CASREGGVSGNTIYF
NA	TRBJ2-1	TRBD1	TRBV7-8	TGTGCCAGCAGCTCCTACAGGGGCCATGAGCAGTTCTTC	CASSSYRGHEQFF
NA	TRBJ2-3	NA	TRBV7-9	TGTTCCAGCAGCCGGGGTGATACGCAGTATTTT	CSSSRGDTQYF
NA	TRBJ2-7	NA	TRBV7-6	TGTGCCAGCAGCCCGGGAGGACAGGGTATCCACGAGCAGTACTTC	CASSPGGQGIHEQYF
once	TRBJ2-2	NA	TRBV2	TGTGCCAGCAGTGGGGGGCGCTTAAACACCGGGGAGCTGTTTTTT	CASSGGRLNTGELFF
NA	TRBJ1-3	NA	TRBV14	TGTGCCAGCAGCCGCTCGGGATTCGGTGGAAACACCATATATTTT	CASSRSGFGGNTIYF
NA	TRBJ1-1	NA	TRBV7-9	TGTGCCAGCAGCACTGGACGGGGGAACACTGAAGCTTTCTTT	CASSTGRGNTEAFF
NA	TRBJ2-1	TRBD2	TRBV5-1	TGCGCCAGCAGCTTCTACACTAGCGGGAGAGGGAATGAGCAGTTCTTC	CASSFYTSGRGNEQFF
NA	TRBJ2-1	NA	TRBV30	TGTGCCTTGGACTTTCTATCCTACAATGAGCAGTTCTTC	CALDFLSYNEQFF
NA	TRBJ2-1	NA	TRBV7-9	TGTGCCAGCAGCTTAGGAGGGGGGGTGGAGTTCTTC	CASSLGGGVEFF
NA	TRBJ1-1	TRBD1	TRBV18	TGTGCCAGCTCACCACCGGCACAGGGGGACGCGGTGCGGCTTGGTTCTGAAGCTTTCTTT	CASSPPAQGDAVRLGSEAFF
NA	TRBJ1-2	TRBD1	TRBV5-1	TGCGCCAGCAGTCCCGGAGGGGGCTCCCAAGGCTACACCTTC	CASSPGGGSQGYTF
few	TRBJ2-5	TRBD2	TRBV29-1	TGCAGCGTCGGCGGGGGGGGGTCCCAAGAGACCCAGTACTTC	CSVGGGGSQETQYF